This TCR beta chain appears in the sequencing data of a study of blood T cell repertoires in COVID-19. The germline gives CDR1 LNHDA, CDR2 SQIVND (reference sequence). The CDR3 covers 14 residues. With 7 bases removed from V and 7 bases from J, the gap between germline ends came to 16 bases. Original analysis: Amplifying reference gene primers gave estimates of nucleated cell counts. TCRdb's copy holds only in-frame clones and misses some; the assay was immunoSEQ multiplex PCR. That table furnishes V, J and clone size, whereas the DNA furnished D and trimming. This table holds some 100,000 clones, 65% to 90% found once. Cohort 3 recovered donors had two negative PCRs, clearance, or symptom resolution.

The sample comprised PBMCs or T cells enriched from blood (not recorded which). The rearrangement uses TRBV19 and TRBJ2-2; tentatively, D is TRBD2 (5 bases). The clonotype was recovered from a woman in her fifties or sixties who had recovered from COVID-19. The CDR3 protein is CASTGNLNNGELFF. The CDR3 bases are TGTGCCAGTACGGGGAACCTTAATAACGGGGAGCTGTTTTTT.